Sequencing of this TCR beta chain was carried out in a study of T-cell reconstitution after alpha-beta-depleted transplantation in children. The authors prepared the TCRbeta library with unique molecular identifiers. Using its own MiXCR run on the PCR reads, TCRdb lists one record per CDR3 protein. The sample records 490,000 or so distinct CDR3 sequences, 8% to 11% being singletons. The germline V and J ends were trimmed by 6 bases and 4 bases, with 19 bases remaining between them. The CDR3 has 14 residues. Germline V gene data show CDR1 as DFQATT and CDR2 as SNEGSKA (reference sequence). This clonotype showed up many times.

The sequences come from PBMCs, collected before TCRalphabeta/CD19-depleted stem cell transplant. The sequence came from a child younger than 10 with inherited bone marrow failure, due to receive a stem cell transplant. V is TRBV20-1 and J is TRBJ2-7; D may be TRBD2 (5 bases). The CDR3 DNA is TGCAGTGCCGCCGATTTCGGTGGGGAGTACGAGCAGTACTTC. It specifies CSAADFGGEYEQYF.